This T cell receptor beta chain was sequenced during a study of breast tumors, draining lymph nodes, adjacent tissues. Each CDR3 protein gets one entry after TCRdb re-called the multiplex PCR reads with MiXCR. Seen here are tens of thousands of distinct CDR3 sequences, approximately 22% observed once, and the top ten hold 6.5% to 8%. Points from the study as a whole: Most tumor T cells seemingly derive from lymph node, then expand in tumor. Compared with basal-like, luminal-like tumors shared significantly more repertoire with nontumor tissue. Compared with lymph nodes, tumors were less diverse; compared with nontumor tissue, more. Data only fit, rather than demonstrated, lymph node origin of most tumor T cells.

Trimming removed 1 base from V and 4 bases from J, with 11 bases in between. Germline V gene data show CDR1 as SGHVS and CDR2 as FQNEAQ. The CDR3 runs 15 residues. This clonotype appeared many times. What it binds is unknown. The receptor's source is a female donor with breast cancer. Some clones in this sample may be carry-over from other donors' samples. The specimen was breast tumor tissue. This chain joins TRBV7-8 and TRBJ2-1; D possibly uses TRBD1 or TRBD2 (6 bases each). This CDR3 is CASSLGTGRYNEQFF. The CDR3 DNA follows: TGTGCCAGCAGCTTAGGAACAGGGAGGTACAATGAGCAGTTCTTC. The whole variable domain, filled in from reference TRBV7-8 and TRBJ2-1, reads GAGVSQSPRYKVAKRGQDVALRCDPISGHVSLFWYQQALGQGPEFLTYFQNEAQLDKSGLPSDRFFAERPEGSVSTLKIQRTQQEDSAVYLCASSLGTGRYNEQFFGPGTRLTVL.